This T cell receptor (beta chain) was documented in a study of cytotoxic CD8 clonotypes in ibrutinib-treated CLL. As to this clone: Its antigen is not identified.

Study observations and caveats: Researchers report that baseline clonality outpaced age-matched healthy donors and tracked circulating CD8+ T-cell counts.

From germline, CDR1 is LNHDA and CDR2 SQIVND (reference sequence). The J segment lost 4 bases and the V segment lost 1 base, leaving 11 bases of the junction unmatched. This CDR3 is built from 17 residues. Data came from immunoSEQ multiplex PCR; TCRdb stores just in-frame clones and leaves some out. Here the sample spans approximately 100,000 clones, 45% to 65% being singletons. The sample in question was PBMCs, obtained after 24 months of ibrutinib treatment. The receptor was isolated from a human donor with chronic lymphocytic leukemia. J is TRBJ1-2 and V is TRBV19; 8 nucleotides match TRBD1. The CDR3 loop reads CASSIGRDRPALYGYTF. Written as DNA, the CDR3 is TGTGCCAGTAGTATAGGCCGGGACAGGCCTGCCCTCTATGGCTACACCTTC. The whole variable domain, filled in from reference TRBV19 and TRBJ1-2, reads DGGITQSPKYLFRKEGQNVTLSCEQNLNHDAMYWYRQDPGQGLRLIYYSQIVNDFQKGDIAEGYSVSREKKESFPLTVTSAQKNPTAFYLCASSIGRDRPALYGYTFGSGTRLTVV.